Below are 32 T cell receptor beta chains sequenced from a single sample in a study of T cells after yellow fever vaccination. MiXCR, run by TCRdb on the 5' RACE reads, gives a single entry per CDR3 protein. The repertoire holds hundreds of thousands of distinct CDR3 sequences, with more than 9% as singletons. The sample in question was PBMCs, obtained on the day of the yellow fever booster vaccination. All receptors come from a man aged 25 to 40 who received the YFV17D yellow fever vaccine.

This sequence joins TRBV3-1 and TRBJ2-3, with D unresolved. The length of the CDR3 is 16 residues. The V end was cut by 0 bases, the J end by 2 bases, with 12 bases between. In germline, CDR1 is LGHDT, CDR2 YNNKEL (reference sequence). The CDR3 spells CASSQDRSSFTDTQYF. The CDR3 DNA reads TGTGCCAGCAGCCAAGATCGTAGCTCCTTCACAGATACGCAGTATTTT.

In this sample, this clonotype turned up many times. The V gene is TRBV9, the J gene TRBJ2-2, with D uncertain. Deletions cut 2 bases from V and 0 bases from J, with 2 bases between. This CDR3 has 13 amino acids. Germline V gene data show CDR1 as SGDLS and CDR2 as YYNGEE. CDR3 protein: CASSVPNTGELFF. Written as DNA, the CDR3 is TGTGCCAGCAGCGTCCCGAACACCGGGGAGCTGTTTTTT. Supplemented by reference TRBV9 and TRBJ2-2, the full variable domain reads DSGVTQTPKHLITATGQRVTLRCSPRSGDLSVYWYQQSLDQGLQFLIQYYNGEERAKGNILERFSAQQFPDLHSELNLSSLELGDSALYFCASSVPNTGELFFGEGSRLTVL.

This clonotype was recorded a few times. This chain connects TRBV7-2 to TRBJ2-3, with a possible D match to TRBD2 (6 bases). Germline CDR1 and CDR2: SGHTA and FQGNSA. V was shortened by 7 bases and J by 6 bases, with 20 bases between the two germline ends. This CDR3 has 15 amino acids. CDR3 in DNA: TGTGCCAGCAAACGGAGGGACCTTTGGGGGGATACGCAGTATTTT. The encoded protein is CASKRRDLWGDTQYF.

This chain connects TRBV5-5 to TRBJ2-1; D might be TRBD2 (5 bases). Trimming stripped 4 bases from V and 5 bases from J, with 16 bases between. The CDR3 has 15 residues. Germline V gene sequence: CDR1 SGHKS, CDR2 YYEKEE (reference sequence). The DNA for the CDR3 is TGTGCCAGCAGCCCCACGGGAACGTGGAACAATGAGCAGTTCTTC. It translates to CASSPTGTWNNEQFF. Full variable domain (remainder filled in from reference TRBV5-5 and TRBJ2-1): DAGVTQSPTHLIKTRGQQVTLRCSPISGHKSVSWYQQVLGQGPQFIFQYYEKEERGRGNFPDRFSARQFPNYSSELNVNALLLGDSALYLCASSPTGTWNNEQFFGPGTRLTVL.

V gene TRBV20-1 combines with J gene TRBJ1-1, with D tentatively TRBD1 (5 bases). The V gene lost 5 bases and the J gene lost 8 bases, with 12 bases spanning the gap. Germline V gene lookup returns CDR1 DFQATT and CDR2 SNEGSKA (reference sequence). The CDR3 consists of 11 residues. CDR3 amino acids: CSAEPGLEAFF. CDR3 bases: TGCAGTGCTGAACCGGGACTGGAAGCTTTCTTT.

This clonotype has a handful of counts. The chain joins TRBV7-2 to TRBJ2-1; 10 nucleotides match TRBD2. CDR3 size: 16 residues. V shed 5 bases and J 6 bases; nucleotides not matched to a gene: 10. Germline CDR1 and CDR2: SGHTA and FQGNSA. CDR3 region: CASSPISGRSGNEQFF. DNA for the CDR3: TGTGCCAGCAGCCCAATTAGCGGGAGGTCTGGCAATGAGCAGTTCTTC.

This clonotype has ten or more counts. The CDR3 here is CATSPGEATDTQYF. In DNA, the CDR3 is TGCGCCACCTCTCCCGGGGAGGCGACAGATACGCAGTATTTT. The genes are TRBV5-1 and TRBJ2-3, with TRBD2 as a possible D gene (6 bases). Germline-derived CDR1 and CDR2 are SGHRS and YFSETQ. Trimming pared 9 bases from V and 3 bases from J, leaving 17 bases between. The CDR3 contains 14 residues.

The chain carries TRBV27 and TRBJ2-3; 9 bases fit TRBD2. The germline CDR1 and CDR2 sequences are MNHEY and SMNVEV (reference sequence). This CDR3 is 13 amino acids long. Trimming took 3 bases from V and 12 from J; bases not matched to a gene: 7. CDR3 region: CASSFLAGSDQYF. The DNA of the CDR3 is TGTGCCAGCAGTTTCCTAGCGGGAAGCGACCAGTATTTT.

This clonotype turned up a few times. The CDR3 is CSAGAQGPAYEQYF. CDR3 bases: TGCAGTGCCGGGGCACAGGGACCCGCCTACGAGCAGTACTTC. This chain joins TRBV20-1 and TRBJ2-7; possibly TRBD1 for D (6 bases). The CDR3 is 14 amino acids. Trimming took 6 bases from V and 2 from J, leaving 17 bases between them. Germline V CDR1 and CDR2: DFQATT, SNEGSKA (reference sequence).

The genes are TRBV12-3 or TRBV12-4 and TRBJ1-1, with 7 bases matching TRBD1. After removal of 7 bases from V and 5 bases from J, the junction contained 13 bases not matched to a gene. This CDR3 comprises 15 residues. CDR3 coding DNA: TGTGCCAGCACCTTATGGCCCCAGGGGGGTACTGAAGCTTTCTTT. The encoded protein is CASTLWPQGGTEAFF.

The chain couples TRBV20-1 to TRBJ1-2; no reliable D call. CDR1 and CDR2 (germline): DFQATT, SNEGSKA (reference sequence). CDR3 size: 17 residues. Trimming stripped 3 bases from V and 1 base from J, with 21 bases between. In DNA form, the CDR3 reads TGCAGTGCTAGGGGGAATACTAGGGAGTCTGGTAACTATGGCTACACCTTC. Its protein product is CSARGNTRESGNYGYTF.

J is TRBJ2-1 and V is TRBV5-1; 7 bases agree with TRBD1. CDR1 and CDR2 from the germline V gene are SGHRS and YFSETQ. V dropped 4 bases and J dropped 0; count of bases not matched to a gene: 4. There are 15 residues in the CDR3. The CDR3 nucleotides read TGCGCCAGCAGCATACAGGGGAGCTCCTACAATGAGCAGTTCTTC. It encodes CASSIQGSSYNEQFF.

The V gene is TRBV20-1, the J gene TRBJ1-2; 8 bases are shared with TRBD1. The CDR3 is 14 amino acids. V was clipped by 5 bases and J by 4 bases; unmatched bases: 9. Germline-derived CDR1 and CDR2 are DFQATT and SNEGSKA (reference sequence). CDR3 region: CSAQGQVGAYGYTF. DNA for the CDR3: TGCAGTGCTCAGGGACAGGTGGGGGCCTATGGCTACACCTTC.

The rearrangement links TRBV29-1 to TRBJ1-2; no clear D gene. The V gene lost 4 bases and the J gene lost 3 bases, with 15 bases spanning the gap. The length of the CDR3 is 14 residues. Germline CDR1 SQVTM, CDR2 ANQGSEA. DNA of the CDR3: TGCAGCGTTGCATCCGGTTGGAATGACTATGGCTACACCTTC. Translated: CSVASGWNDYGYTF.

The chain uses TRBV15 and TRBJ2-7, with D possibly called TRBD1 or TRBD2 (5 bases each). The CDR3 extends over 15 amino acids. Germline V lookup: CDR1 LNHNV, CDR2 YYDKDF (reference sequence). V was trimmed by 0 bases and J by 1 base, leaving 10 bases between them. As DNA, the CDR3 is TGTGCCACCAGCAGAGATAAGGGACGATCCTACGAGCAGTACTTC. This sequence encodes CATSRDKGRSYEQYF.

This clonotype was observed a handful of times. This chain uses TRBV5-1 with TRBJ2-3; D gene unclear. V gave up 4 bases and J gave up 2 bases, with 8 bases separating them. Germline V gene data show CDR1 as SGHRS and CDR2 as YFSETQ. The CDR3 sequence is 13 residues long. The CDR3 DNA is TGCGCCAGCAGCGGAACCTTCACAGATACGCAGTATTTT. This translates into CASSGTFTDTQYF.

The gene calls are TRBV12-3 or TRBV12-4 and TRBJ2-7; 8 nucleotides agree with TRBD1. The CDR3 runs to 14 residues. The V and J ends lost 2 bases and 3 bases, in that order; junction bases with no gene match: 3. The CDR3 loop is CASSLSDRGYEQYF. The CDR3 DNA reads TGTGCCAGCAGTTTAAGTGACAGGGGCTACGAGCAGTACTTC.

This clonotype was observed at least ten times. V and J are TRBV9 and TRBJ2-1, with D hard to call. The V end lost 4 bases, the J end lost 3 bases, and 14 bases lay between the germline ends. CDR1 is SGDLS, CDR2 YYNGEE, per germline. The CDR3 sequence is 15 residues long. The chain's CDR3 is CASSPQVEVYNEQFF. CDR3 nucleotides: TGTGCCAGCAGCCCCCAGGTCGAGGTCTACAATGAGCAGTTCTTC.

The chain is built from TRBV24-1 and TRBJ1-1; 7 bases match TRBD1. V trimming: 8 bases; J trimming: 3 bases; junction bases outside the gene matches: 8. Looked up from germline, CDR1 is KGHDR and CDR2 is SFDVKD. The CDR3 sequence is 14 residues long. The CDR3 DNA reads as TGTGCCACCACTGGGACAGCCCAGCACACTGAAGCTTTCTTT. As protein: CATTGTAQHTEAFF.

The chain links TRBV7-2 to TRBJ2-7; 9 bases match TRBD2. The CDR3 has 15 residues. V gave up 4 bases and J gave up 0 bases; unmatched junction bases: 4. Germline assignment: CDR1 SGHTA and CDR2 FQGNSA. The CDR3 coding sequence is TGTGCCAGCAGCTGGACTAGCGAGAGCTCCTACGAGCAGTACTTC. Translation gives CASSWTSESSYEQYF.

This clonotype came up a few times. This chain uses TRBV12-3 or TRBV12-4 with TRBJ2-7; the D gene is possibly TRBD2 (5 bases). The CDR3 has 12 amino acids. The ends were cut back, 4 bases at V and 6 bases at J, with 10 bases in the middle. CDR3 coding DNA: TGTGCCAGCAGTTGGACTTCCGGCGAGCAGTACTTC. It codes for CASSWTSGEQYF.

This rearrangement joins TRBV7-8 to TRBJ1-4; 11 nucleotides line up with TRBD1. The ends lost 4 bases at V and 6 bases at J; junction bases unmatched: 13. The length of the CDR3 is 18 residues. Germline CDR1 SGHVS, CDR2 FQNEAQ. CDR3 protein: CASSSWTGGVVLDEKLFF. CDR3 in DNA: TGTGCCAGCAGCTCCTGGACAGGGGGCGTCGTTTTGGATGAAAAACTGTTTTTT. Together with reference TRBV7-8 and TRBJ1-4, the CDR3 gives the full variable domain: GAGVSQSPRYKVAKRGQDVALRCDPISGHVSLFWYQQALGQGPEFLTYFQNEAQLDKSGLPSDRFFAERPEGSVSTLKIQRTQQEDSAVYLCASSSWTGGVVLDEKLFFGSGTQLSVL.

This clonotype was picked up a small number of times. This chain connects TRBV28 to TRBJ2-5; 10 bases fit TRBD1. Looked up from germline, CDR1 is MDHEN and CDR2 is SYDVKM. With V trimmed by 6 bases and J by 5 bases, 12 bases remained unmatched. The CDR3 consists of 16 residues. CDR3 coding DNA: TGTGCCAGCAGGGGACAGGGGACTTCCGGCAGGGAGACCCAGTACTTC. Translation: CASRGQGTSGRETQYF. The full variable domain, in which reference TRBV28 and TRBJ2-5 provide the parts outside the CDR3, is DVKVTQSSRYLVKRTGEKVFLECVQDMDHENMFWYRQDPGLGLRLIYFSYDVKMKEKGDIPEGYSVSREKKERFSLILESASTNQTSMYLCASRGQGTSGRETQYFGPGTRLLVL.

The table lists this clonotype with a few counts. The chain couples TRBV5-5 to TRBJ2-1; D remains unclear. The V gene's germline CDR1 is SGHKS and CDR2 YYEKEE (reference sequence). The CDR3 has 15 amino acids. V gave up 0 bases and J gave up 0 bases, with 7 bases separating them. The DNA for the CDR3 is TGTGCCAGCAGCTTGGACGTAAGCTCCTACAATGAGCAGTTCTTC. This gives the protein CASSLDVSSYNEQFF.

The chain uses TRBV20-1 and TRBJ2-1; the D gene is possibly TRBD1 (6 bases). Germline V CDR1 and CDR2: DFQATT, SNEGSKA (reference sequence). Trimming removed 7 bases at V and 0 bases at J, with 16 bases between. The CDR3 consists of 15 residues. CDR3 coding DNA: TGCAGTGTTGAGATGCAGGGGAGCTCCTACAATGAGCAGTTCTTC. Translated, it gives CSVEMQGSSYNEQFF.

This clonotype turned up a few times. The chain carries TRBV11-2 and TRBJ2-2; D is undetermined. The CDR3 loop spans 14 amino acids. Germline values: CDR1 SGHAT, CDR2 FQNNGV. Trimming stripped 4 bases from V and 2 bases from J, with 8 bases between. For the CDR3, the DNA is TGTGCCAGCAGCTCCGACAAAAACACCGGGGAGCTGTTTTTT. It yields the protein CASSSDKNTGELFF.

The chain carries TRBV6-1 and TRBJ2-1; D is perhaps TRBD1 (6 bases). The germline CDR1 and CDR2 sequences are MNHNS and SASEGT. This CDR3 has 18 amino acids. Trimming took off 7 bases at V and 0 bases at J, with 22 bases between the two ends. DNA for the CDR3: TGTGCCAGCATGGGGCTGGGGAGAACAGGGAGCTCCTACAATGAGCAGTTCTTC. Amino acid sequence: CASMGLGRTGSSYNEQFF.

This clonotype was counted between two and nine times. CDR3: CASSTPGQGSSTNEKLFF. The CDR3, as DNA: TGTGCCAGCAGTACACCGGGACAAGGGAGCTCAACTAATGAAAAACTGTTTTTT. The rearrangement uses TRBV28 and TRBJ1-4, with D perhaps matching TRBD1 (6 bases). Trimming pared 5 bases from V and 0 bases from J, leaving 19 bases between. The CDR3 contains 18 residues. Germline CDR1 is MDHEN and CDR2 is SYDVKM.

The J gene is TRBJ1-1, the V gene TRBV7-6, with no clear D. Germline V gene data show CDR1 as SGHVS and CDR2 as FNYEAQ. The V and J ends lost 1 base and 4 bases respectively, with 22 bases between them. The CDR3 has 18 amino acids. The CDR3 sequence is CASSLGWFGGGKGTEAFF. The CDR3 coding sequence is TGTGCCAGCAGCTTAGGGTGGTTTGGCGGAGGGAAGGGCACTGAAGCTTTCTTT.

The table lists this clonotype with a few counts. This chain uses TRBV25-1 with TRBJ2-1; no firm D call. CDR1 and CDR2 (germline): MGHDK, SYGVNS. CDR3 length: 15 amino acids. V gave up 2 bases and J gave up 15 bases, with 23 bases separating them. CDR3 sequence reads: CASSEKVPFGSRVFF. CDR3 DNA sequence: TGTGCCAGCAGTGAAAAGGTGCCCTTTGGGTCGAGAGTGTTCTTC.

V usage is TRBV6-2 or TRBV6-3 and J usage is TRBJ2-6, with D unclear. The CDR3 sequence is 14 residues long. V gave up 6 bases and J gave up 0 bases, with 6 bases separating them. The germline CDR1 and CDR2 sequences are MNHEY and SVGEGT. The CDR3 DNA reads TGTGCCAGCAGACAAGTCTCTGGGGCCAACGTCCTGACTTTC. Protein product: CASRQVSGANVLTF.

J is TRBJ2-2 and V is TRBV6-6; D remains ambiguous. V lost 7 bases and J 5 bases, leaving 5 bases between the germline ends. This CDR3 has 11 residues. CDR1 and CDR2 from the germline V gene are MNHNY and SVGAGI (reference sequence). The CDR3 DNA follows: TGTGCCAGCACCGCAACCGGGGAGCTGTTTTTT. It translates to CASTATGELFF.